Listed below are T cell receptor beta chains from one sample, sequenced in a study of blood T cells in healthy people across ages. Each CDR3 protein is one row after TCRdb ran MiXCR on the 5' RACE reads. The sample has 1,500,000 or so distinct CDR3 sequences; roughly two fifths are singletons. Material for sequencing was blood. These receptor sequences come from a woman between 18 and 29 years old in good health. Both conserved end residues are part of each CDR3. A D gene is named only where the DNA matches it firmly. Only part of the rows carry a size: once, few, many, or a class if the clone is expanded.

j_call d_call v_call clone_size cdr3_nt cdr3_aa
TRBJ2-5 TRBD1 TRBV7-9 NA TGTGCCAGCAGGGAAGGAGGGACAGGGCAAGAGACCCAGTACTTC CASREGGTGQETQYF
TRBJ2-2 NA TRBV4-3 NA TGCGCCAGCAGCCAAGAACCCCCACTAAGGCTGGGTAACACCGGGGAGCTGTTTTTT CASSQEPPLRLGNTGELFF
TRBJ1-2 NA TRBV12-3/TRBV12-4 NA TGTGCCAGCAGTACCCCCACGGGCTATGGCTACACCTTC CASSTPTGYGYTF
TRBJ2-5 NA TRBV6-1 NA TGTGCCAACTCAGAGGCCCAAGAGACCCAGTACTTC CANSEAQETQYF
TRBJ2-3 NA TRBV7-9 NA TGTGCCAGCAGCGACAACACAGATACGCAGTATTTT CASSDNTDTQYF
TRBJ2-5 NA TRBV15 NA TGTGCCACCAGCAGAGTAAGCCAAGAGACCCAGTACTTC CATSRVSQETQYF
TRBJ1-6 TRBD1 TRBV27 NA TGTGCCAGCAGCGTCGACAGGGGGTACTCACCCCTCCACTTT CASSVDRGYSPLHF
TRBJ2-7 NA TRBV6-2/TRBV6-3 NA TGTGCCAGCACCGGAGTGAGACAGTACTCCTACGAGCAGTACTTC CASTGVRQYSYEQYF
TRBJ2-5 TRBD1 TRBV14 NA TGTGCCAGCAGCCAAGGTTTCAGGGGGCAAGCGGAGACCCAGTACTTC CASSQGFRGQAETQYF
TRBJ1-4 NA TRBV4-1 few TGCGCCAGCAGCCAAGTGCCCGGGCCTCGGGGTGAAAAACTGTTTTTT CASSQVPGPRGEKLFF
TRBJ2-3 NA TRBV20-1 few TGCAGTGCCAGACTACTTTCCGGACTGGATACGCAGTATTTT CSARLLSGLDTQYF
TRBJ2-7 TRBD1 TRBV28 few TGTGCCAGTAGACAAGACAGGGGGCTCCACGAGCAGTACTTC CASRQDRGLHEQYF
TRBJ2-2 TRBD2 TRBV30 NA TGTGCCTGTAGCGGGTCGAACACCGGGGAGCTGTTTTTT CACSGSNTGELFF
TRBJ2-5 TRBD2 TRBV12-5 few TGTGCTAGTGGTTTGGTACAGGCGGGGGTGATGGAGACCCAGTACTTC CASGLVQAGVMETQYF
TRBJ2-5 NA TRBV29-1 NA TGCAGCGTTGGAGTGATGCAAGAGACCCAGTACTTC CSVGVMQETQYF
TRBJ2-7 NA TRBV6-6 NA TGTGCCAGCAGTTACTCTGTGCGCAATGAGCAGTACTTC CASSYSVRNEQYF
TRBJ2-5 TRBD2 TRBV27 few TGTGCCAGCAGTGGGACTAGCGTACAAGAGACCCAGTACTTC CASSGTSVQETQYF
TRBJ2-7 TRBD2 TRBV20-1 few TGCAGTGCTATAAGCGGGGTCTACGAGCAGTACTTC CSAISGVYEQYF
TRBJ2-5 TRBD2 TRBV7-2 NA TGTGCCAGCAGCTTAGATACTAGCGGGAGGACCAATGAGCAGTACTTC CASSLDTSGRTNEQYF
TRBJ1-4 TRBD1 TRBV20-1 few TGCAGTGCTCCCGACCCCCAGGGGGGGCTTGAAAAACTGTTTTTT CSAPDPQGGLEKLFF
TRBJ1-5 NA TRBV28 few TGTGCCAGCAGTTACTCCAGGCGGGGCGGCCATCAGCCCCAGCATTTT CASSYSRRGGHQPQHF
TRBJ1-2 NA TRBV5-4 NA TGTGCCAGCAGCGACGCCGGGGCGCCTGGCTACACCTTC CASSDAGAPGYTF
TRBJ1-5 NA TRBV29-1 NA TGCAGCGTCCGAGGGCAGGGAAGCAATCAGCCCCAGCATTTT CSVRGQGSNQPQHF
TRBJ1-1 NA TRBV20-1 NA TGCAGTGCTAGAAGGGGCAGTAGAACTGAAGCTTTCTTT CSARRGSRTEAFF
TRBJ1-2 NA TRBV12-3/TRBV12-4 NA TGTGCCAGCAGTTTAGGTCCCTCAACTGGCTACACCTTC CASSLGPSTGYTF
TRBJ2-1 TRBD2 TRBV6-2/TRBV6-3 few TGTGCCAGCAGTTCCTCCCAGCGGGAGAATGAGCAGTTCTTC CASSSSQRENEQFF
TRBJ2-7 TRBD2 TRBV29-1 few TGCAGCGTTGAAGCACTAGCGGGGTCCTACAATGAGCAGTACTTC CSVEALAGSYNEQYF
TRBJ2-1 TRBD2 TRBV11-2 NA TGTGCCAGCAGCTTAGCCCTAGCGGGGGGGCCAGAGCAGTTCTTC CASSLALAGGPEQFF
TRBJ2-3 TRBD2 TRBV20-1 NA TGCAGTGCTAGAGATGGACTAGCGGGGCCTGGAGATACGCAGTATTTT CSARDGLAGPGDTQYF
TRBJ2-1 TRBD2 TRBV3-1 NA TGTGCCAGCAGCCAGGTGAGCGGGGCCCAGTTCTTC CASSQVSGAQFF
TRBJ2-7 TRBD2 TRBV11-1 NA TGTGCCAGCAGCTCTGCTACTAGCGGGAGTCTCTACAATGAGCAGTACTTC CASSSATSGSLYNEQYF
TRBJ1-3 NA TRBV18 NA TGTGCCAGCTCACCGGCGGACAGCTCTGGAAACACCATATATTTT CASSPADSSGNTIYF
TRBJ1-2 NA TRBV4-2 many TGTGCCAGCAGCCAAGACACCTATGGCTACACCTTC CASSQDTYGYTF
TRBJ1-5 NA TRBV7-2 NA TGTGCCAGCAGCCCGAGCAGGCTCCAAAATCGTCAGCCCCAGCATTTT CASSPSRLQNRQPQHF
TRBJ1-2 NA TRBV12-3/TRBV12-4 NA TGTGCCAGCAGTTTAGCAGGGTCCGGCGGCTACACCTTC CASSLAGSGGYTF
TRBJ1-4 NA TRBV25-1 few TGTGCCAGCAGTGACCGGTCTGGTGAAAAACTGTTTTTT CASSDRSGEKLFF
TRBJ2-3 NA TRBV20-1 NA TGCAGTGGTAAGACTCCGGCCACAGATACGCAGTATTTT CSGKTPATDTQYF
TRBJ1-5 TRBD1 TRBV7-2 NA TGTGCCAGCAGCTTATTGGGGACAGGGACTCAGCCCCAGCATTTT CASSLLGTGTQPQHF
TRBJ2-1 TRBD2 TRBV12-5 NA TGTGCTAGTGGTTTGGTACCGGGAGGAGGTGCCTACAATGAGCAGTTCTTC CASGLVPGGGAYNEQFF
TRBJ2-1 TRBD2 TRBV29-1 few TGCAGCGTTGTAGCGGGGGGGCCGTTTGAGCAGTTCTTC CSVVAGGPFEQFF
TRBJ2-1 NA TRBV27 NA TGTGCCAGCAGTTTTGCCCCGGGAAATGAGCAGTTCTTC CASSFAPGNEQFF
TRBJ2-3 NA TRBV12-3/TRBV12-4 NA TGTGCCAGCTCCCCTGGGCCCTTCGAGGATACGCAGTATTTT CASSPGPFEDTQYF
TRBJ2-3 NA TRBV2 NA TGTGCCAGCAGGAGGAATCTACTCCTTGGTACGCAGTATTTT CASRRNLLLGTQYF
TRBJ2-7 NA TRBV4-2 NA TGTGCCAGCAGCCAAGAAGGCTGGGGCAACTACGAGCAGTACTTC CASSQEGWGNYEQYF
TRBJ2-5 NA TRBV30 NA TGTGCCTGGAGTTTGGGACACGGAGGGGCAGAGACCCAGTACTTC CAWSLGHGGAETQYF
TRBJ1-2 NA TRBV5-1 few TGCGCCAGCAGCATACAGGGTTCCCATGGCTACACCTTC CASSIQGSHGYTF
TRBJ2-1 NA TRBV12-3/TRBV12-4 NA TGTGCCAGCGGGGGAGATATTTACAATGAGCAGTTCTTC CASGGDIYNEQFF
TRBJ1-2 TRBD1 TRBV4-1 NA TGCGCCAGCAGCGACCTGATGACCCGGGACAGGGGATATGGCTACACCTTC CASSDLMTRDRGYGYTF
TRBJ1-2 NA TRBV7-9 NA TGTGCCAGCAGCTTAGAAATCGCGGGGCCGTATGGCTACACCTTC CASSLEIAGPYGYTF
TRBJ1-2 TRBD1 TRBV12-3/TRBV12-4 NA TGTGCCAGCAGGAATACAGGGGGCGCGAACTATGGCTGCACCTTC CASRNTGGANYGCTF
TRBJ1-1 TRBD1 TRBV29-1 few TGCAGCGTGACCTGGGACAGGGGGAGGACTGAAGCTTTCTTT CSVTWDRGRTEAFF
TRBJ2-1 TRBD2 TRBV6-2/TRBV6-3 NA TGTGCCAGCAATCAGGCTAGCGGGGGGGCTGAGCAGTTCTTC CASNQASGGAEQFF
TRBJ1-1 TRBD1 TRBV7-9 few TGTGCCAGCAGCGAAGGACAGGGCACTGAAGCTTTCTTT CASSEGQGTEAFF
TRBJ2-3 TRBD2 TRBV6-1 few TGTGCCAGCAGTGCCTCGGGAGGGCCAGATACGCAGTATTTT CASSASGGPDTQYF
TRBJ2-7 NA TRBV9 few TGTGCCAGCAGCACACTTAGCGGCTCCTACGAGCAGTACTTC CASSTLSGSYEQYF
TRBJ1-2 NA TRBV30 NA TGTGCCTGGAGTGTTCGCGTTGGTTATGGCTACACCTTC CAWSVRVGYGYTF